This TCR beta chain emerged from a study of blood T cell repertoires in COVID-19. Study-level information: The origin of the acute and convalescent COVID-19 samples was the United States, Italy and Spain.

Germline values: CDR1 SGHAT, CDR2 FQNNGV. This CDR3 is built from 14 residues. Trimming left V 3 bases short and J 7 bases short, with 10 bases between. This clone was recorded only once. Sequenced by immunoSEQ multiplex PCR; TCRdb stores in-frame clones only, minus some. The table includes under 200,000 clones, around 80% detected once. The source material was peripheral blood. The chain is built from TRBV11-2 and TRBJ1-6, with D unresolved. This clonotype originated in a man between 25 and 39 years old with active or convalescent COVID-19. The CDR3 DNA is TGTGCCAGCAGCTTCAGACTGCAGAATTCACCCCTCCACTTT. Translating it yields CASSFRLQNSPLHF.